This T cell receptor (beta chain) was profiled in a study of shared clonotypes between healthy human individuals. Sequencing used immunoSEQ multiplex PCR; TCRdb keeps in-frame clones, though not all of them. The sample carries about 1.1 million clones, approximately 80% recorded once. The CDR3 covers 14 residues. V dropped 6 bases and J dropped 6 bases, with 17 bases sitting between them. Germline assignment: CDR1 MDHEN and CDR2 SYDVKM. The specimen was memory CD4+ T cells from PBMCs. Described subset: CD45RA-negative fraction. The chain links TRBV28 to TRBJ1-2, with D unclear. The source is a man between 18 and 35 years old in good health. Some clones in this sample may be carry-over from other donors' samples. CDR3 sequence (DNA): TGTGCCAGCAGCCGAGCGTCCACAACACATGGCTACACCTTC. Its protein product is CASSRASTTHGYTF.